This TCR beta chain stems from a study of T cells in localized non-small cell lung cancer. The study's findings and limits: Detection in adjacent lung was observed for a median around 59 of the top 100 tumor clones. It remains possible that heterogeneity exists, since only one tumor region was sequenced.

This clone was recorded a few times. As yet, its antigen is unknown. Clones were sequenced by immunoSEQ multiplex PCR, and TCRdb holds only the in-frame ones, with some missing. The sample has 4,000 to 4,500 clones; about 38% are singletons. This CDR3 has 13 residues. Germline V gene lookup returns CDR1 SNHLY and CDR2 FYNNEI. V lost 7 bases, J lost 6 bases, and 5 bases stayed unmatched. This clonotype was sampled from a woman aged 35-75 years with stage I lung adenocarcinoma. The chain links TRBV2 to TRBJ2-1; the match to TRBD2 covers 8 bases. Sequencing used lung tumor tissue, obtained before any cancer treatment. The CDR3 sequence: CASITGTSNEQFF. The CDR3 nucleotides are TGTGCCAGCATTACCGGGACTAGCAATGAGCAGTTCTTC.